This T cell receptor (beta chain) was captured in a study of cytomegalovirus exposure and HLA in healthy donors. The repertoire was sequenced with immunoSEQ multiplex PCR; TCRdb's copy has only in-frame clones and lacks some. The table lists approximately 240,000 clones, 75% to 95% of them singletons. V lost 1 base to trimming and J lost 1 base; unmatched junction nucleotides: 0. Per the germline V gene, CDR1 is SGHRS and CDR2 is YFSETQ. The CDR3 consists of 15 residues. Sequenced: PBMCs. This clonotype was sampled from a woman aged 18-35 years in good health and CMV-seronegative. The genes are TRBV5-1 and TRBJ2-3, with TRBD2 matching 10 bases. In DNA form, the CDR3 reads TGCGCCAGCAGCTTGACTAGCGGGGGCACAGATACGCAGTATTTT. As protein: CASSLTSGGTDTQYF.